This T cell receptor (beta chain) was captured by sequencing in a study of beta chain features in type 1 diabetes. Study-level background: No patient-donor differences in age, gender, total cells or subset yield. Study-wide points: Among patients, naive, central memory and Treg TCRB repertoires appeared more similar than among healthy donors. Shorter TCRB CDR3s, moderately but significantly so, were found in Type 1 diabetes patients in all four CD4+ subsets.

CDR1 is WSHSY and CDR2 is SAAADI in the germline V gene. Trimming at V came to 10 bases and at J to 6 bases, leaving 12 bases not matched to a gene. This CDR3 has 13 amino acids. cDNA synthesis used the whole RNA isolate, giving expressed TCRB sequences. Generated by immunoSEQ multiplex PCR, the TCRdb table keeps only in-frame clones and is missing some. Of approximately 17,000 clones in the sample, roughly three quarters were seen once. Comments on this clone: No antigen is known for it.

The sequence came from a man aged 25-45 years with type 1 diabetes. The chain carries TRBV10-2 and TRBJ2-7; TRBD2 matches at 7 bases. Material: stem cell memory CD4+ T cells from blood. CDR3 sequence: CATTSGGSSEQYF. In DNA, the CDR3 is TGCGCCACTACATCCGGGGGGTCTTCCGAGCAGTACTTC.